One sample yielded the 5 T cell receptor beta chains listed below, sequenced in a study of cytomegalovirus exposure and HLA in healthy donors. The PCR ran on 60 Vbeta and 13 Jbeta primers. TCRdb's copy holds only in-frame clones and misses some; the assay was immunoSEQ multiplex PCR. Of 90,000 to 150,000 clones listed, around 80% are singletons. Sequenced material: PBMCs. The receptors originated from a man aged 45 to 65 in good health and CMV-seronegative.

The chain joins TRBV7-9 to TRBJ1-4; a possible D gene is TRBD1 (5 bases). This CDR3 region has 15 residues. Germline CDR1 and CDR2: SEHNR and FQNEAQ (reference sequence). Trimming shortened V by 4 bases and J by 7 bases, and 16 bases separated the two germline ends. This CDR3 reads CASSSMMGQAEKLFF. The CDR3 DNA is TGTGCCAGCAGCTCTATGATGGGGCAGGCTGAAAAACTGTTTTTT.

This clone was detected once. This rearrangement joins TRBV29-1 to TRBJ2-5; 7 bases are shared with TRBD1. Germline V gene sequence: CDR1 SQVTM, CDR2 ANQGSEA. CDR3 length: 12 amino acids. Germline trimming cut 7 bases from V and 2 bases from J; bases unmatched to any gene: 4. Written as DNA, the CDR3 is TGCAGCGCCACGGGACAGCAAGAGACCCAGTACTTC. It yields the protein CSATGQQETQYF.

The CDR3 bases are TGTGCCAGCAGTATGAGACAAGCGGGAGTAAACGAGCAGTACTTC. It specifies CASSMRQAGVNEQYF. V is TRBV27 and J is TRBJ2-7; the match to TRBD2 covers 8 bases. CDR1 and CDR2 from the germline V gene are MNHEY and SMNVEV (reference sequence). The CDR3 contains 15 residues. V was clipped by 5 bases and J by 5 bases; unmatched bases: 11.

The rearrangement joins TRBV19 to TRBJ1-1; TRBD1 is a possible D gene (5 bases). The germline V gene encodes CDR1 LNHDA and CDR2 SQIVND (reference sequence). V dropped 8 bases and J dropped 8 bases, with 18 bases sitting between them. The CDR3 totals 13 residues. CDR3 DNA sequence: TGTGCCAGTTCGGACATGGGCTGGACCGAAGCTTTCTTT. This gives the protein CASSDMGWTEAFF.

This chain uses TRBV5-1 with TRBJ2-3, with TRBD1 matching 9 bases. CDR3 length equals 15 residues. V shed 4 bases and J 4 bases; nucleotides not matched to a gene: 7. Germline V gene lookup returns CDR1 SGHRS and CDR2 YFSETQ. CDR3 sequence (DNA): TGCGCCAGCAGCCCGGGGACAGGGCTTGCAGATACGCAGTATTTT. It is translated as CASSPGTGLADTQYF.